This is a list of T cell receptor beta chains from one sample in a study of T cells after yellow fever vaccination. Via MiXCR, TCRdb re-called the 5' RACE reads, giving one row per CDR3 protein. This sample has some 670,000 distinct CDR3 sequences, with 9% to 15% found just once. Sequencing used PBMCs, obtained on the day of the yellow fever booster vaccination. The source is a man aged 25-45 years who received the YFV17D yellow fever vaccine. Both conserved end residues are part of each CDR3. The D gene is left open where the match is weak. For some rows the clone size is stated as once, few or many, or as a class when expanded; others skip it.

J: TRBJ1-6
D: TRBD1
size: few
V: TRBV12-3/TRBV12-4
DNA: TGTGCCAGCAGTTTTCAGGGGGGAGGATCACCCCTCCACTTT
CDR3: CASSFQGGGSPLHF

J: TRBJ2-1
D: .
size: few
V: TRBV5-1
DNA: TGCGCCAGCAGCCCGTTGAAGGGGGGCTCCTACAATGAGCAGTTCTTC
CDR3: CASSPLKGGSYNEQFF

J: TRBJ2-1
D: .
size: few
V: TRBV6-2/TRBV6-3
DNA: TGTGCCAGCAGTTCTGGTGCGGGTCCCCTAGTGGGGAATGAGCAGTTCTTC
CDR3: CASSSGAGPLVGNEQFF

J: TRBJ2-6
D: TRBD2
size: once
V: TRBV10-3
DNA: TGTGCCAGTTGCCCGGGGGGTCCTGGGGCCAACGTCCTGACTTTC
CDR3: CASCPGGPGANVLTF

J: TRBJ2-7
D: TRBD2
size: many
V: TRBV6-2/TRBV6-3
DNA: TGTGCCAGCACTCCCGGGTGGACTAGCGGGACCATCCACGAGCAGTACTTC
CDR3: CASTPGWTSGTIHEQYF

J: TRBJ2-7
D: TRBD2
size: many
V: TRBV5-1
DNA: TGCGCCAGCAGCTTGAGTAGCGGGGCCTACGAGCAGTACTTC
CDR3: CASSLSSGAYEQYF

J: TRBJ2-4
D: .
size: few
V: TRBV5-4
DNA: TGTGCCAGCAGCGATTGGCGGGCAGGCCAAAACATTCAGTACTTC
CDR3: CASSDWRAGQNIQYF

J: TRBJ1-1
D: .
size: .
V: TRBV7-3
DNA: TGTGCCAGCAGCCAAGGGTCCGACACTGAAGCTTTCTTT
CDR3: CASSQGSDTEAFF

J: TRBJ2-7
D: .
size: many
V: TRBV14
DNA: TGTGCCAGCAGCCAGTCGGACGAGCAGTACTTC
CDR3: CASSQSDEQYF

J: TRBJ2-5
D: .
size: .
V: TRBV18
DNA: TGTGCCAGCTCACCACTGGACTTGGGGGAGACCCAGTACTTC
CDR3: CASSPLDLGETQYF

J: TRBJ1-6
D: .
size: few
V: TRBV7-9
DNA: TGTGCCAGCAGCTTAGTCGCGGCTGGGTATTCACCCCTCCACTTT
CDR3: CASSLVAAGYSPLHF

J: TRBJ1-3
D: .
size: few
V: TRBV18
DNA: TGTGCCAGCTCACCACCGCAGGGCTCGGGATCTGGAAACACCATATATTTT
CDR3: CASSPPQGSGSGNTIYF

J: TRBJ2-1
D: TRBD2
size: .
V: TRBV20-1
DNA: TGCAGTGCCCCGGGACTAGCGGGAGTGGGGAATGAGCAGTTCTTC
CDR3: CSAPGLAGVGNEQFF

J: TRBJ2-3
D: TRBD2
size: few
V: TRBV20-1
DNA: TGCAGAGGGACTAGCGGCTCAGGGGATACGCAGTATTTT
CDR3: CRGTSGSGDTQYF

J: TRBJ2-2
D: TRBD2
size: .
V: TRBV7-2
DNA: TGTGCCAGCAGCTCCCTTAGCGGGAGTTATGCCGGGGAGCTGTTTTTT
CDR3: CASSSLSGSYAGELFF

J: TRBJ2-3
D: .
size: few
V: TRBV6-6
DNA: TGTGCCAGCAGTTATGGGCAGTCGAGAACGCAGTATTTT
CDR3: CASSYGQSRTQYF

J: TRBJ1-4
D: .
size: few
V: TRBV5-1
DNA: TGCGCCAGCAGCTTTGATTATGAAAAACTGTTTTTT
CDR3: CASSFDYEKLFF

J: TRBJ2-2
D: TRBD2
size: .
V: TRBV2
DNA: TGTGCCAGCAGTGAAGCCCTCCGGGAGGTGACTAGCGGGAGAAAATATGTCCGGGAGCTGTTTTTT
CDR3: CASSEALREVTSGRKYVRELFF

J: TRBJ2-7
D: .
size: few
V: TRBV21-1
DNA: TGTGCCAGCAGCAGAGGTTGCCTCTACGAGCAGTACTTC
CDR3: CASSRGCLYEQYF

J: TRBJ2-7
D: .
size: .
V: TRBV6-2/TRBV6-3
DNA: TGTGCCAGCAGCACCGTCCACGAGCAGTACTTC
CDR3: CASSTVHEQYF

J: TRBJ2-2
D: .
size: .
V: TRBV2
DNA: TGTGCCAGCACCAACATGGCGGCCACCGGGGAGCTGTTTTTT
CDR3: CASTNMAATGELFF

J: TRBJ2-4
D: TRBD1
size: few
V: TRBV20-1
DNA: TGCAGTGCTAGGACAGGGGGCGGCTGGGGGATTCAGTACTTC
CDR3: CSARTGGGWGIQYF

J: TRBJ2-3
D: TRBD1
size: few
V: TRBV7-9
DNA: TGTGCCAGCAGCACCGGGACAGGGTATTTAGATACGCAGTATTTT
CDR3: CASSTGTGYLDTQYF